The following is a TCR beta chain sequence with its context. Antigen: not known. The data belong to a study of CD8 T cells in ankylosing spondylitis. Findings and limits, study-wide: Blood of patients with ankylosing spondylitis appeared to be characterized by a TCR beta motif of eight or nine highly homologous variants. Enrichment of disease-linked clones was reportedly significant in matched ankylosing spondylitis synovial fluid. A subset of motif variants has previously been described in the synovial fluid and blood of reactive arthritis.

The CDR3 runs to 17 residues. Trimming shortened V by 4 bases and J by 7 bases, and 23 bases separated the two germline ends. Germline V lookup: CDR1 SGHTA, CDR2 FQGNSA. TCR beta libraries were made by quantitative 5'-RACE with molecular barcodes. TCRdb processed the 5' RACE reads anew with MiXCR; each CDR3 protein has one entry. The profile covers over 600,000 distinct CDR3 sequences, with under 20% appearing a single time and under 20% taken by the ten largest. The chain has TRBV7-2 and TRBJ2-1, with D perhaps given as TRBD1 or TRBD2 (7 bases each). The receptor was isolated from a male donor with ankylosing spondylitis. The sequenced sample consisted of blood, either unsorted or a sorted T cell fraction (not recorded which). The CDR3 loop reads CASSSSPGGGPGNEQFF. The CDR3 coding sequence is TGTGCCAGCAGCTCCTCCCCAGGGGGAGGGCCTGGAAATGAGCAGTTCTTC.